This TCR beta chain was retrieved from a study of cytomegalovirus exposure and HLA in healthy donors. For the study at large: HLA-typed donors were the source of approximately 88 million unique TCRs, which an early data release held.

Comment on this clone: Antigen specificity is unknown.

CDR1 is LNHDA, CDR2 SQIVND, per germline (reference sequence). The CDR3 has 15 amino acids. The V segment lost 10 bases and the J segment 8 bases; nucleotides outside the gene matches: 12. General study results and limits: In vitro testing confirmed a few CMV-associated chains as specific for CMV antigens. The dataset shows that most TCR sequences were rare, while some public TCRs occurred in many donors. An analysis was carried out later, and it reportedly showed fewer N-insertions in an Asian-associated ancestry cluster than the roughly 670-donor mean.

Researchers ran the PCR with 60 Vbeta and 13 Jbeta primers. Sequenced by immunoSEQ multiplex PCR; TCRdb stores in-frame clones only, minus some. The sample lists approximately 100,000 clones; 75% to 80% were seen once. This rearrangement joins TRBV19 to TRBJ1-6; 9 positions match TRBD1. Sequencing was carried out using PBMCs. The TCR originated in a woman in her 40s in good health and CMV-seropositive. The CDR3 DNA is TGTGCCACTAAAGCTTCGGACAGGGGTGATTCACCCCTCCACTTT. It is translated as CATKASDRGDSPLHF. Full variable domain (rest looked up from reference TRBV19 and TRBJ1-6): DGGITQSPKYLFRKEGQNVTLSCEQNLNHDAMYWYRQDPGQGLRLIYYSQIVNDFQKGDIAEGYSVSREKKESFPLTVTSAQKNPTAFYLCATKASDRGDSPLHFGNGTRLTVT.